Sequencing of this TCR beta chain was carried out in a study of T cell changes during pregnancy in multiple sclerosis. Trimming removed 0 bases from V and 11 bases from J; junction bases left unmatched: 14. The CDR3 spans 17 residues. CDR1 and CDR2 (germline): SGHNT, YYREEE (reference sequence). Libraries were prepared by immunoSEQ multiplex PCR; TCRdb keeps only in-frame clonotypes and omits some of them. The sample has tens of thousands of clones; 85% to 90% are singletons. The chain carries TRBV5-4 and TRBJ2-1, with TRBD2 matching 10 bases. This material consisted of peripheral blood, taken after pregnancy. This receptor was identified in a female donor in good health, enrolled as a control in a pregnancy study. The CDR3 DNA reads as TGTGCCAGCAGCTTGGATAGGGCTAGCGGGAGTGTTCGTCAGCAGTTCTTC. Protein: CASSLDRASGSVRQQFF.